This T cell receptor beta chain was documented in a study of cytomegalovirus exposure and HLA in healthy donors. General observations from the study: In vitro, a few CMV-associated chains proved specific for CMV antigens. Roughly uniform depth of sequencing across donors was assumed in presence/absence analyses. CMV serostatus was the sole immune exposure information available.

The PCR made use of 60 Vbeta and 13 Jbeta primers. Original processing notes: Approximately 86 million unique TCR beta chains, roughly 10 million shared, were counted in a later analysis. Generated by immunoSEQ multiplex PCR, the TCRdb table keeps only in-frame clones and is missing some. The V and J calls and clone size come from that table; D and trimming were worked out from the DNA. The sample includes over 150,000 clones, 80% of them seen just once. The table lists this clone with a few counts. Its cognate antigen is unknown. The source is a man between 18 and 35 years old in good health and CMV-seropositive. Sequencing input: PBMCs.

CDR3 bases: TGCGCCAGCAGTGTGAGACAGGGAGGAGAGCAGTTCTTC. It specifies CASSVRQGGEQFF. The chain carries TRBV10-1 and TRBJ2-1; possible D gene TRBD1, 7 bases. Trimming left V 4 bases short and J 10 bases short, with 14 bases between. The CDR3 covers 13 residues. Germline V gene lookup returns CDR1 WNHNN and CDR2 SYGVQD (reference sequence).